One and the same sample provided the 18 T cell receptor beta chains below, sequenced in a study of T-cell reconstitution after alpha-beta-depleted transplantation in children. Preparation of the TCRbeta library was carried out with unique molecular identifiers. TCRdb re-analysed the PCR reads in MiXCR, keeping a single row per CDR3 protein. This table has some 590,000 distinct CDR3 sequences, over 9.5% appearing once. The sample here was PBMCs from the stem cell graft donor, taken from the stem cell graft. The receptors here all came from a human donor who donated a stem cell graft to a child with acute myeloid leukemia.

At least ten counts were recorded for this clonotype. The rearrangement uses TRBV29-1 and TRBJ2-5; tentatively, D is TRBD1 (6 bases). The CDR3 spans 12 residues. The V end lost 8 bases, the J end lost 1 base, and 11 bases lay between the germline ends. Germline V gene lookup returns CDR1 SQVTM and CDR2 ANQGSEA. CDR3 DNA sequence: TGCAGCTCTCGACAGGCCCAAGAGACCCAGTACTTC. It specifies CSSRQAQETQYF.

Only a few counts were recorded for this clonotype. The chain combines TRBV24-1 with TRBJ1-5, with D tentatively TRBD1 (5 bases). Trimming cost V 9 bases and J 1 base, with 12 bases left between them. The V gene's germline CDR1 is KGHDR and CDR2 SFDVKD. This CDR3 region has 14 residues. DNA of the CDR3: TGTGCCACCGCTTATGGGGGAAGCAATCAGCCCCAGCATTTT. Its protein product is CATAYGGSNQPQHF.

This chain joins TRBV4-3 and TRBJ1-6; D is unclear. Deletions cut 0 bases from V and 0 bases from J, with 9 bases between. The CDR3 covers 17 residues. Germline CDR1 LGHNA, CDR2 YSLEER. This chain's CDR3 is CASSQDIASSYNSPLHF. The CDR3 DNA reads as TGCGCCAGCAGCCAAGATATCGCTAGCTCCTATAATTCACCCCTCCACTTT.

This clonotype was counted only a few times. The junction differs from germline at one of its ends, possibly a read error. V and J are TRBV29-1 and TRBJ2-3; TRBD2 agrees at 12 bases. The CDR3 loop spans 16 amino acids. The V gene's germline CDR1 is SQVTM and CDR2 ANQGSEA. The CDR3 nucleotides read TGCAGCGTGGAAGGACTAGCGGGATCTAGCACAGATACGCAGTATTTT. Translating it yields CSVEGLAGSSTDTQYF.

The chain carries TRBV30 and TRBJ1-5; 7 nucleotides match TRBD1. The junction had 7 bases not matched to a gene; V was cut back by 5 bases and J by 3 bases. Germline V gives CDR1 GTSNPN, CDR2 SVGIG (reference sequence). The CDR3 runs to 14 residues. Here the CDR3 DNA reads TGTGCCTGGCCTTGGGACAGCGCCAATCAGCCCCAGCATTTT. Its translation is CAWPWDSANQPQHF.

This clonotype was observed many times. V and J are TRBV29-1 and TRBJ2-3, with 10 bases that match TRBD1. J gave up 3 bases and V 6 bases, and 6 bases lay outside the gene matches. Germline CDR1 and CDR2: SQVTM and ANQGSEA. This CDR3 has 14 residues. This chain's CDR3 is CSVGDRGRTDTQYF. CDR3 in DNA: TGCAGCGTGGGTGACAGGGGGCGGACAGATACGCAGTATTTT.

This clonotype has a count of ten or more. The V gene is TRBV12-3 or TRBV12-4, the J gene TRBJ1-6, with unresolved D. The CDR3 runs to 11 residues. The V end was cut by 2 bases, the J end by 7 bases, with 0 bases between. In DNA, the CDR3 is TGTGCCAGCAGTTTAAATTCACCCCTCCACTTT. It encodes CASSLNSPLHF.

The rearrangement uses TRBV3-1 and TRBJ2-7; tentatively, D is TRBD1 or TRBD2 (5 bases each). CDR1 is LGHDT and CDR2 is YNNKEL in the germline V gene (reference sequence). The CDR3 spans 14 residues. The V and J ends lost 4 bases and 2 bases respectively, with 12 bases between them. Here the CDR3 reads CASSRSGTPYEQYF. CDR3 bases: TGTGCCAGCAGCCGATCCGGGACCCCCTACGAGCAGTACTTC.

This clonotype has only a few counts. This sequence joins TRBV7-2 and TRBJ1-1, with D unclear. This CDR3 is 11 amino acids long. With 2 bases removed from V and 11 bases from J, the gap between germline ends came to 9 bases. The germline V gene has CDR1 SGHTA and CDR2 FQGNSA. CDR3 sequence: CASSLKDLAFF. The CDR3 nucleotides read TGTGCCAGCAGCTTAAAAGATTTGGCTTTCTTT.

The rearrangement joins TRBV29-1 to TRBJ2-5; weak D call: TRBD2 (6 bases). V lost 4 bases and J 5 bases, leaving 14 bases between the germline ends. The germline V gene has CDR1 SQVTM and CDR2 ANQGSEA. CDR3 length: 13 amino acids. CDR3 region: CSVALGGWETQYF. The CDR3 region has the DNA TGCAGCGTTGCCCTGGGGGGTTGGGAGACCCAGTACTTC.

The V and J genes are TRBV6-2 or TRBV6-3 and TRBJ2-4; D uncertain. The CDR3 has 15 residues. The ends were cut back, 5 bases at V and 5 bases at J, with 16 bases in the middle. Germline V gives CDR1 MNHEY, CDR2 SVGEGT. CDR3: CASSSPVTVQNIQYF. CDR3 DNA: TGTGCCAGCAGTAGCCCGGTCACAGTCCAAAACATTCAGTACTTC.

This clonotype was detected a few times. The CDR3 here is CASTYRGGDSNQPQHF. Written as DNA, the CDR3 is TGTGCCAGCACTTACAGGGGGGGGGATAGCAATCAGCCCCAGCATTTT. V usage is TRBV27 and J usage is TRBJ1-5; 8 nucleotides agree with TRBD1. Trimming at V came to 7 bases and at J to 0 bases, leaving 8 bases not matched to a gene. Looked up from germline, CDR1 is MNHEY and CDR2 is SMNVEV (reference sequence). The CDR3 runs to 16 residues.

In nucleotides, the CDR3 is TGTGCCAGCAGTGCCTCTCTCAGCGGGAGGAACACAGATACGCAGTATTTT. It translates to CASSASLSGRNTDTQYF. This chain links TRBV25-1 with TRBJ2-3, with 9 bases identical to TRBD2. The CDR3 is 17 amino acids. Germline loops: CDR1 MGHDK, CDR2 SYGVNS. V gave up 4 bases and J gave up 2 bases; unmatched junction bases: 10.

This clonotype was seen more than once but under ten times. V usage is TRBV6-1 and J usage is TRBJ1-3, with D possibly being TRBD1 (5 bases). V lost 10 bases, J lost 0 bases, and 13 bases lay in between. Germline V CDR1 and CDR2: MNHNS, SASEGT. The CDR3 contains 14 residues. Here the CDR3 reads CAKQVASSGNTIYF. The DNA of the CDR3 is TGTGCCAAACAGGTCGCTAGCTCTGGAAACACCATATATTTT.

This clonotype was seen repeatedly, ten times or more. The chain is built from TRBV7-2 and TRBJ2-3; D uncertain. The ends were cut back, 1 base at V and 1 base at J, with 6 bases in the middle. The CDR3 is made up of 14 amino acids. CDR1 is SGHTA and CDR2 is FQGNSA in the germline V gene. CDR3 DNA sequence: TGTGCCAGCAGCTTAGTACCCGGCACAGATACGCAGTATTTT. Residues: CASSLVPGTDTQYF.

In this sample, this clonotype turned up many times. This sequence joins TRBV29-1 and TRBJ2-3; 9 bases align to TRBD1. CDR1 SQVTM and CDR2 ANQGSEA come from the germline V gene. CDR3 length equals 15 residues. V lost 6 bases to trimming and J lost 1 base; unmatched junction nucleotides: 8. This CDR3 reads CSVQGWTGGTDTQYF. The CDR3 DNA reads as TGCAGCGTCCAAGGGTGGACAGGGGGCACAGATACGCAGTATTTT.

The chain uses TRBV7-2 and TRBJ2-5; D gene ambiguous. V was pared by 2 bases and J by 4 bases, with 11 bases between. Germline lookup yields CDR1 SGHTA and CDR2 FQGNSA. The CDR3 has 14 amino acids. The CDR3: CASSLLLLSETQYF. CDR3 nucleotides: TGTGCCAGCAGCTTACTTCTCCTTTCAGAGACCCAGTACTTC.

This clonotype was found a few times. The chain employs TRBV30 and TRBJ1-1; 7 positions match TRBD1. The CDR3 totals 12 residues. Looked up from germline, CDR1 is GTSNPN and CDR2 is SVGIG (reference sequence). V lost 1 base and J lost 6; bases outside the gene matches: 2. The CDR3 sequence: CAWSGGGAEAFF. CDR3 bases: TGTGCCTGGAGTGGAGGGGGCGCTGAAGCTTTCTTT.